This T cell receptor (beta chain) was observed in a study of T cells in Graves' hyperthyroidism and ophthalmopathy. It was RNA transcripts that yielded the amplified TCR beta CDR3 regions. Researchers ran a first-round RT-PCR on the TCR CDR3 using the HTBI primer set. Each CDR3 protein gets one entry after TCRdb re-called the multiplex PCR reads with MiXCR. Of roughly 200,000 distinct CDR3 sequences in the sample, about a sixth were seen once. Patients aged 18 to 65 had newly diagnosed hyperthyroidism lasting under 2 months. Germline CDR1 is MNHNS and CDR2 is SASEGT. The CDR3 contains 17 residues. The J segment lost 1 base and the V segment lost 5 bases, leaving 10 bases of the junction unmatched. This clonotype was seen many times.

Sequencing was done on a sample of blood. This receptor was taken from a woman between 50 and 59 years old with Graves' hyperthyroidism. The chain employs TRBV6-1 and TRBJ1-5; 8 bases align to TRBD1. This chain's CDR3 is CASSPLPTGVSNQPQHF. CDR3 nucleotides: TGTGCCAGCAGTCCCCTCCCGACAGGGGTCAGCAATCAGCCCCAGCATTTT.